This T cell receptor beta chain was recorded in a study of cytotoxic CD8 clonotypes in ibrutinib-treated CLL. In this sample, this clone turned up a few times. Its antigen is as yet unknown. The repertoire was sequenced with immunoSEQ multiplex PCR; TCRdb's copy has only in-frame clones and lacks some. The sample yields 150,000 to 200,000 clones, roughly 88% seen once. Findings of the study overall: Relative to age-matched healthy donors, clonality at baseline was higher, and it tracked circulating CD8+ T-cell counts.

Cryopreserved PBMCs supplied 2 to 2.5 micrograms of genomic DNA for TCR beta libraries. Trimming stripped 3 bases from V and 8 bases from J, with 16 bases between. CDR3 size: 14 residues. In germline, CDR1 is SNHLY, CDR2 FYNNEI. The specimen was PBMCs, collected at disease progression, from a patient treated with ibrutinib. This TCR came from a human donor with chronic lymphocytic leukemia. The rearrangement links TRBV2 to TRBJ1-2; a possible D gene is TRBD1 (6 bases). The CDR3 DNA sequence: TGTGCCAGCAGTGACCTGAGGGGGGTAGGAGGCTACACCTTC. Its translation: CASSDLRGVGGYTF.